Listed here are 9 T cell receptor beta chains from one sample, sequenced in a study of graft-versus-host responses after intestinal transplantation. Measured with immunoSEQ multiplex PCR; TCRdb has only the in-frame clones, and not every one. Counted here are approximately 71,000 clones, roughly 90% occurring once; the ten biggest clones make up 2.5%. The antigens these receptors bind are not known. The source material was unstimulated CD8+ T cells sorted from spleen or lymph node cells, sampled before intestinal transplant. The receptors originated from a human donor who received an intestinal transplant.

This sequence joins TRBV27 and TRBJ1-1; a possible D gene is TRBD1 (6 bases). Trimming stripped 8 bases from V and 0 bases from J, with 13 bases between. Germline V gene data show CDR1 as MNHEY and CDR2 as SMNVEV (reference sequence). The CDR3 loop spans 14 amino acids. For the CDR3, the DNA is TGTGCCAGCTCTCCTGGACAGTTGAACACTGAAGCTTTCTTT. It encodes CASSPGQLNTEAFF.

This sequence joins TRBV16 and TRBJ2-5, with TRBD2 matching 7 bases. Germline CDR1 reads KGHSY; CDR2 reads FQNENV. CDR3 length: 18 amino acids. Germline trimming cut 0 bases from V and 5 bases from J; bases unmatched to any gene: 15. The CDR3 here is CASSQSPFFSGLKETQYF. The CDR3 DNA sequence: TGTGCCAGCAGCCAATCGCCATTCTTTAGCGGGCTCAAGGAGACCCAGTACTTC.

The chain has TRBV4-1 and TRBJ2-7, with 7 bases fitting TRBD1. The trim removed 0 bases at V and 2 bases at J, leaving 4 bases unmatched. The CDR3 extends over 15 amino acids. From germline, CDR1 is MGHRA and CDR2 YSYEKL. CDR3 sequence (DNA): TGCGCCAGCAGCCAAGATCCAGGGGGACCCTACGAGCAGTACTTC. Amino acids: CASSQDPGGPYEQYF.

V gene TRBV7-2 combines with J gene TRBJ1-1; D call uncertain. Trimming shortened V by 3 bases and J by 4 bases, and 15 bases separated the two germline ends. Germline assignment: CDR1 SGHTA and CDR2 FQGNSA. This CDR3 is 15 amino acids long. CDR3 sequence: CASSLFLAVRTEAFF. CDR3 sequence (DNA): TGTGCCAGCAGCTTGTTCCTCGCGGTGCGCACTGAAGCTTTCTTT.

The gene calls are TRBV28 and TRBJ2-7, with D perhaps matching TRBD1 (6 bases). Per germline, CDR1 MDHEN and CDR2 SYDVKM. Trimming removed 3 bases at V and 2 bases at J, with 8 bases between. The CDR3 loop spans 13 amino acids. The CDR3 here is CASSLAGAYEQYF. In nucleotides, the CDR3 is TGTGCCAGCAGTTTGGCAGGGGCCTACGAGCAGTACTTC.

The chain has TRBV10-3 and TRBJ2-7, with TRBD1 identical over 8 bases. The V gene end was trimmed by 6 bases and the J gene end by 5 bases; junction bases not matched to a gene: 6. The CDR3 is 13 residues long. Germline assignment: CDR1 ENHRY and CDR2 SYGVKD. CDR3 DNA sequence: TGTGCCATCAGGGACAGGGCTTTCGACGAGCAGTACTTC. Translated: CAIRDRAFDEQYF.

The gene calls are TRBV4-1 and TRBJ2-1; 8 bases agree with TRBD2. The CDR3 runs to 17 residues. The trim removed 5 bases at V and 7 bases at J, leaving 16 bases unmatched. The germline V gene encodes CDR1 MGHRA and CDR2 YSYEKL. In nucleotides, the CDR3 is TGCGCCAGCAGCTCCCGCCAGCGGGAGCCTCCCGGGAATGAGCAGTTCTTC. As protein: CASSSRQREPPGNEQFF.

The table lists this clone with a count of one. This sequence joins TRBV19 and TRBJ1-4; perhaps TRBD1 as D (5 bases). Germline V gene sequence: CDR1 LNHDA, CDR2 SQIVND (reference sequence). Deletions cut 4 bases from V and 1 base from J, with 13 bases between. This CDR3 contains 16 residues. CDR3 in DNA: TGTGCCAGTAGTAATCTGGTGGGGCGAACTAATGAAAAACTGTTTTTT. Translating it yields CASSNLVGRTNEKLFF.

In its sample, this clone was seen once. The chain combines TRBV5-6 with TRBJ2-2; 12 bases match TRBD1. With 0 bases clipped from V and 5 bases from J, the junction kept 5 bases outside the gene matches. CDR1 and CDR2 from the germline V gene are SGHDT and YYEEEE. The CDR3 is 17 amino acids. The CDR3 sequence is CASSLDRDRGRTGELFF. The CDR3 region has the DNA TGTGCCAGCAGCTTGGACCGGGACAGGGGGCGGACCGGGGAGCTGTTTTTT.